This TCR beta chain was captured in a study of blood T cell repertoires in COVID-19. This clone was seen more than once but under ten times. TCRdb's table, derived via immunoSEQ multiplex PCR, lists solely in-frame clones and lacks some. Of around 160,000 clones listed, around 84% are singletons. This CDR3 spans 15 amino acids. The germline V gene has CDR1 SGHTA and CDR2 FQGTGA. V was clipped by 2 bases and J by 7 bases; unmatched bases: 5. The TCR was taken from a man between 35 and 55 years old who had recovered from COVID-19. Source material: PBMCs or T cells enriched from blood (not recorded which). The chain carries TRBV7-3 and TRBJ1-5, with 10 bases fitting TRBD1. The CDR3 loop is CASSLDGTGDQPQHF. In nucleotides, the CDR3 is TGTGCCAGCAGCTTAGATGGGACAGGGGACCAGCCCCAGCATTTT.